A selection of T cell receptor beta chains follows, all from one sample in a study of control samples from healthy donors and cancer patients. TCRdb keeps only in-frame clones here, not all; method: immunoSEQ multiplex PCR. The sample contains 120,000 or so clones, around nine tenths of which appear only once. Sequenced input: blood. All receptors derive from a man aged 18 to 35 in good health. Each CDR3 is given with its conserved first and last residue. D genes are given only for firm matches.

V	D	CDR3
TRBV7-9	-	CASTPFTDTQYF
TRBV6-2/TRBV6-3	-	CASSYSSSGANVLTF
TRBV4-1	-	CASSQTGGSGLHGEQFF
TRBV11-3	-	CASTPSRATYNEQFF
TRBV28	-	CASEGGEETQYF
TRBV11-3	-	CASKPGGANVLTF
TRBV5-6	-	CASSSGGRGAHGNTEAFF
TRBV5-5	-	CASSLYGREQFF
TRBV10-2	TRBD1	CASLDRESNQPQHF
TRBV5-6	TRBD1	CASSFDRVGTDTQYF
TRBV9	TRBD1	CASSGGTVNTEAFF
TRBV27	-	CASSLGGLSSGNTIYF
TRBV27	-	CASSPQLNNQPQHF
TRBV2	-	CASSEAGRSLYGYTF
TRBV6-5	TRBD2	CASSLRGVNQETQYF
TRBV28	-	CASSLYSSVSTDTQYF
TRBV4-1	TRBD2	CASSQIGLAGDKLYNEQFF
TRBV19	TRBD1	CASSVGRTGGRETQYF
TRBV7-9	-	CASTPGGGSHYNEQFF
TRBV11-3	TRBD2	CASSLYPPTSGGLYEQYF
TRBV6-4	-	CASSDSTANTGELFF
TRBV30	-	CAWSGRRPEAFF
TRBV7-3	TRBD2	CASSLTLAGGLDTQYF
TRBV28	-	CASEFRPGYNEQFF
TRBV3-1/TRBV3-2	-	CASSQQTEKLFF
TRBV27	TRBD1	CASSSIGTGDYGYTF
TRBV4-3	-	CASSQETWTSTDTQYF
TRBV6-5	-	CASPEGTGYTF
TRBV5-4	TRBD1	CASSLGTGNQPQHF
TRBV5-1	TRBD1	CATRPGQGAYEQYF